This T cell receptor beta chain was sequenced during a study of CD8+ T cells in alopecia areata (dated by TCRdb to about 2018). With regard to the full study: To study T cell clonal expansion in alopecia areata, the researchers applied high-throughput TCRbeta sequencing to both the C3H/HeJ mouse model and human patients. Human TCRbeta sequencing covered scalp tissue and sorted CD4+ and CD8+ peripheral blood T cells from patchy and totalis/universalis alopecia areata patients and healthy controls. Amplification of TCRbeta CDR3 regions was done by immunoSEQ multiplex PCR using 35 Vbeta forward primers and 13 Jbeta reverse primers. Clonality in the scalp was compared among normal scalp (n=4), patchy alopecia areata scalp (n=8), and alopecia totalis/universalis scalp (n=8). RNA came from the PAXgene miRNA kit for fixed scalp, the miRNeasy kit for PBMCs, and the RNeasy kit for mouse skin. Study-wide conclusions, independent of this receptor: Scalp TCR repertoire analysis is complicated because resident alphabeta T cells in normal human skin are also sequenced, whereas mouse skin is dominated by gammadelta T cells. TCR sequences shared between patients were less clear than in mice, possibly partly because of HLA diversity in the patient population. Compared with normal scalp, lesional scalp, particularly in alopecia totalis/universalis, had higher clonality and more expanded CD8+ clones, which suggests antigenic drive.

Of note for this clone: No antigen is known for it. No per-base quality is available; no much larger clone lies one base away.

The junction shows trimming of 5 bases on V and 4 bases on J, plus 8 bases between the germline ends. The CDR3 runs 12 amino acids, cysteine and phenylalanine included. Only the CDR3 DNA is retained, 36 bases long and in frame from the first base. The CDR1 and CDR2 encoded by the germline V gene (reference sequence) are MNHEY and SMNVEV. Library preparation employed the immunoSEQ multiplex PCR assay. To provide template for TCR sequencing, every sample had RNA extracted and reverse transcribed into cDNA. First-strand cDNA was synthesized using SuperScript III with a 2:1 mix of oligo-dT and random hexamers. A synthetic immune receptor repertoire was used to gauge amplification bias, and whatever bias remained was removed computationally. The published analysis was carried out like this. Raw reads were preprocessed for error removal, and CDR3 was defined according to IMGT conventions as running from the conserved cysteine to phenylalanine. Clonality was computed as 1 minus the Shannon entropy, with the entropy normalized by log2 of the number of productive unique TCRs. Whether each scalp clone was CD4 or CD8 was inferred by checking scalp TCRbeta sequences against the CD4 and CD8 repertoires from sorted blood. TCRdb stores this immuneACCESS table with in-frame sequences only. Part of the clones is absent; in the studies checked, under half of the shortfall reflects unresolved V genes, and no reason is known for the rest. That table is the source of V, J and clone size, and D and trimming were worked out from the DNA. The sample profile shows tens of thousands of clones; 60% to 65% of them were found once. Of the sample, about 4.9% is held by the ten largest clones.

CD4+ cells from roughly five biomarker-study patients were further sorted into CD25+CD127- cells. From alopecia areata patients, peripheral blood was collected along with lesional scalp punch biopsies. PBMCs were isolated by density centrifugation and stained for CD3, CD4 and CD8, after which CD4+ and CD8+ T cells were sorted on a FACSAria. As part of a multicenter biomarker study, untreated alopecia areata patients were recruited. Sample: CD4+ Tregs sorted from blood. The chain couples TRBV27 to TRBJ1-2; TRBD1 is possibly the D segment (5 matching bases). The TCR comes from a human donor with alopecia areata. The DNA is TGTGCCAGCAGTCGGGGGTCCTATGGCTACACCTTC. The encoded protein is CASSRGSYGYTF.